The 8 T cell receptor beta chains below were found in one sample sequenced in a study of identical twins (dated by TCRdb to the mid-2010s). The library was obtained by 5' RACE. The instrument was an Illumina HiSeq 2000. TCRdb ran its own pipeline on the public reads, namely fastp trimming at Q25 and MiXCR clone calling, and kept in-frame beta chains. All rows with the same CDR3 protein become a single entry with the most common DNA and genes. In this sample the table shows more than 1.5 million distinct CDR3 sequences, around 29% of which occur a single time. Roughly 0.3% of the sample belongs to the ten largest clones. Sample: cord blood. The receptors come from a newborn girl in good health.

This clonotype was counted between two and nine times. This rearrangement joins TRBV3-1 to TRBJ2-1; 7 bases map to TRBD2. Per the germline V gene, CDR1 is LGHDT and CDR2 is YNNKEL (reference sequence). CDR3 size: 13 residues. With 5 bases clipped from V and 7 bases from J, the junction kept 5 bases outside the gene matches. The CDR3 DNA reads as TGTGCCAGCAGCGGTCGACTAGCTAATGAGCAGTTCTTC. This sequence encodes CASSGRLANEQFF.

This clonotype was observed a few times. The V gene is TRBV28, the J gene TRBJ2-7; maybe TRBD2 (9 bases). V shed 3 bases and J shed 3 bases, with 24 bases lying between them. This CDR3 has 18 amino acids. The germline CDR1 and CDR2 sequences are MDHEN and SYDVKM. CDR3: CASSFPPGQGLAGYEQYF. DNA of the CDR3: TGTGCCAGCAGTTTTCCTCCCGGACAGGGACTAGCAGGCTACGAGCAGTACTTC.

There are a few counts of this clonotype. V gene TRBV10-3 combines with J gene TRBJ1-5; 7 nucleotides match TRBD1. Germline CDR1 reads ENHRY; CDR2 reads SYGVKD. The V segment lost 4 bases and the J segment 5 bases; nucleotides outside the gene matches: 2. The CDR3 has 13 amino acids. The CDR3 region is CAISATGDQPQHF. CDR3 sequence (DNA): TGTGCCATCAGTGCCACAGGGGATCAGCCCCAGCATTTT.

On this clonotype: Just one base apart from a much larger clone, this may be a read error. The chain employs TRBV12-3 or TRBV12-4 and TRBJ2-7; 11 bases align to TRBD2. After removal of 5 bases from V and 6 bases from J, the junction contained 6 bases not matched to a gene. The CDR3 spans 14 residues. CDR3 DNA sequence: TGTGCCAGCAGTCCGACTAGCGGGAAGGGCGAGCAGTACTTC. Amino acid sequence: CASSPTSGKGEQYF.

In regard to this clonotype: The CDR3 does not close with the conserved phenylalanine or tryptophan, likely indicating a read error. The chain has TRBV2 and TRBJ2-5, with D uncertain. The germline V gene encodes CDR1 SNHLY and CDR2 FYNNEI. This CDR3 is 12 amino acids long. V lost 4 bases and J lost 2, with 5 bases in between. CDR3 region: CASSGSQETQYL. For the CDR3, the DNA is TGTGCCAGCAGTGGGAGTCAAGAGACCCAGTACCTC.

The V and J genes are TRBV5-5 and TRBJ1-1; weak D call: TRBD1 (5 bases). The CDR3 is 14 residues long. Trimming shortened V by 0 bases and J by 10 bases, and 16 bases separated the two germline ends. Germline lookup yields CDR1 SGHKS and CDR2 YYEKEE (reference sequence). The CDR3 region has the DNA TGTGCCAGCAGCTTGGCTGGGACGGAATTGGGAGCTTTCTTT. Its translation: CASSLAGTELGAFF. The variable domain in full, completed from reference TRBV5-5 and TRBJ1-1, reads DAGVTQSPTHLIKTRGQQVTLRCSPISGHKSVSWYQQVLGQGPQFIFQYYEKEERGRGNFPDRFSARQFPNYSSELNVNALLLGDSALYLCASSLAGTELGAFFGQGTRLTVV.

This clonotype was recorded many times. The V gene is TRBV9, the J gene TRBJ2-7; 13 positions agree with TRBD2. Germline assignment: CDR1 SGDLS and CDR2 YYNGEE. V was clipped by 0 bases and J by 1 base; unmatched bases: 1. CDR3 length: 16 residues. The CDR3 loop reads CASSVAGLAGSYEQYF. CDR3 sequence (DNA): TGTGCCAGCAGCGTAGCGGGACTAGCGGGGTCCTACGAGCAGTACTTC.

This clonotype came up a few times. CDR3 DNA sequence: TGTGCCAGCGGTGGGGCAGGCGACCTATATGGCTACACCTTC. This translates into CASGGAGDLYGYTF. The genes are TRBV6-6 and TRBJ1-2, with D possibly matching TRBD1 (5 bases). V lost 8 bases and J lost 5, with 18 bases in between. CDR1 and CDR2 from the germline V gene are MNHNY and SVGAGI (reference sequence). This CDR3 contains 14 residues.